A single sample is the source of the 26 T cell receptor beta chains below, sequenced in a study of beta chain features in type 1 diabetes. Expressed TCRB transcripts were sequenced because the isolated RNA had all been reverse transcribed beforehand. Here immunoSEQ multiplex PCR was the method, and the copy in TCRdb shows in-frame clones only, minus some. In the table there are approximately 400,000 clones, roughly 16% of which are singletons. Source material: naive CD4+ T cells from blood. These receptors were obtained from a young woman in good health.

V is TRBV29-1 and J is TRBJ2-3, with a weak D call TRBD1 (6 bases). In germline, CDR1 is SQVTM, CDR2 ANQGSEA. This CDR3 has 15 amino acids. Trimming removed 3 bases at V and 3 bases at J, with 16 bases between. The CDR3 nucleotides read TGCAGCGTTGACAGGGGCGACATTGGTACAGATACGCAGTATTTT. It translates to CSVDRGDIGTDTQYF.

This clone was picked up a small number of times. V is TRBV5-1 and J is TRBJ1-5; maybe TRBD1 (5 bases). Trimming took 1 base from V and 5 from J, leaving 13 bases between them. The CDR3 consists of 15 residues. CDR1 and CDR2 from the germline V gene are SGHRS and YFSETQ. The CDR3 DNA follows: TGCGCCAGCAGCTTGTTTCCGGGGGTCGATCAGCCCCAGCATTTT. It is translated as CASSLFPGVDQPQHF.

This chain links TRBV5-1 with TRBJ2-3; 14 bases match TRBD2. Germline trimming cut 4 bases from V and 3 bases from J; bases unmatched to any gene: 4. The CDR3 length is 16 residues. Germline CDR1 is SGHRS and CDR2 is YFSETQ. CDR3 protein: CASSRRLAGGTDTQYF. In nucleotides, the CDR3 is TGCGCCAGCAGCAGAAGACTAGCGGGAGGGACAGATACGCAGTATTTT.

Written as DNA, the CDR3 is TGTGCCAGCAGTTACTCCTCTAGCGGCGAGCAGTACTTC. This encodes CASSYSSSGEQYF. The chain employs TRBV6-5 and TRBJ2-7; 7 bases line up with TRBD2. Germline V lookup: CDR1 MNHEY, CDR2 SVGAGI. The V and J ends lost 0 bases and 6 bases, in that order; junction bases with no gene match: 2. The CDR3 extends over 13 amino acids.

This rearrangement joins TRBV7-2 to TRBJ2-3; 8 positions match TRBD2. The CDR3 runs 15 residues. Trimming cost V 2 bases and J 1 base; bases outside gene matches: 2. Germline V gene data show CDR1 as SGHTA and CDR2 as FQGNSA. The CDR3 DNA reads TGTGCCAGCAGCTTATGGCGGGAGGGCACAGATACGCAGTATTTT. It encodes CASSLWREGTDTQYF. Looking up the rest from reference TRBV7-2 and TRBJ2-3 gives the full variable domain: GAGVSQSPSNKVTEKGKDVELRCDPISGHTALYWYRQSLGQGLEFLIYFQGNSAPDKSGLPSDRFSAERTGGSVSTLTIQRTQQEDSAVYLCASSLWREGTDTQYFGPGTRLTVL.

This chain joins TRBV18 and TRBJ2-3, with 7 bases identical to TRBD1. The germline gives CDR1 KGHSH, CDR2 LQKENI. The length of the CDR3 is 15 residues. Trimming at V came to 3 bases and at J to 4 bases, leaving 7 bases not matched to a gene. The CDR3 DNA follows: TGTGCCAGCTCACCGCAACAGGGGTTTCCAGATACGCAGTATTTT. Encoded protein: CASSPQQGFPDTQYF.

The genes are TRBV19 and TRBJ2-5; 10 nucleotides align to TRBD2. Germline V gene lookup returns CDR1 LNHDA and CDR2 SQIVND (reference sequence). The CDR3 totals 15 residues. V lost 4 bases, J lost 5 bases, and 7 bases stayed unmatched. The CDR3 region is CASSSQLAGYETQYF. Written as DNA, the CDR3 is TGTGCCAGTAGTAGCCAACTAGCGGGATACGAGACCCAGTACTTC.

This sequence joins TRBV7-8 and TRBJ2-5; TRBD1 matches 9 bases. Losses at the gene ends were 2 bases for V and 5 bases for J; bases not matched to a gene: 6. Germline V gene sequence: CDR1 SGHVS, CDR2 FQNEAQ. This CDR3 is 15 amino acids long. The CDR3 bases are TGTGCCAGCAGCTTACGGACAGGGGAGGCGGAGACCCAGTACTTC. Translating it yields CASSLRTGEAETQYF.

This clone has only a few counts. The chain is built from TRBV25-1 and TRBJ2-2; D not certain. The CDR3 is 15 amino acids. The germline CDR1 and CDR2 sequences are MGHDK and SYGVNS. Between the trimmed V and J ends, which lost 2 bases and 6 bases, there was a span of 13 bases. CDR3 DNA: TGTGCCAGCAGTGAAAGTCCCGGTTCGGCCGGGGAGCTGTTTTTT. As protein: CASSESPGSAGELFF.

The CDR3 DNA sequence: TGCGCCAGCAGCTCCAGACAGGCTGCTAACTATGGCTACACCTTC. This codes for CASSSRQAANYGYTF. J is TRBJ1-2 and V is TRBV5-1, with a weak D call TRBD1 (6 bases). The CDR3 runs 15 residues. Trimming removed 3 bases at V and 0 bases at J, with 12 bases between. Looked up from germline, CDR1 is SGHRS and CDR2 is YFSETQ.

This clone was detected only a few times. The rearrangement joins TRBV7-9 to TRBJ1-2; no clear D gene. The CDR3 is 13 amino acids. The germline V and J ends were trimmed by 0 bases and 8 bases, with 10 bases remaining between them. Germline values: CDR1 SEHNR, CDR2 FQNEAQ (reference sequence). CDR3 sequence reads: CASSLAAPGGYTF. The CDR3 bases are TGTGCCAGCAGCTTAGCAGCTCCGGGGGGCTACACCTTC. Supplemented by reference TRBV7-9 and TRBJ1-2, the full variable domain reads DTGVSQNPRHKITKRGQNVTFRCDPISEHNRLYWYRQTLGQGPEFLTYFQNEAQLEKSRLLSDRFSAERPKGSFSTLEIQRTEQGDSAMYLCASSLAAPGGYTFGSGTRLTVV.

This clone was observed a few times. The V and J genes are TRBV6-5 and TRBJ2-7, with 8 bases that match TRBD1. Germline V lookup: CDR1 MNHEY, CDR2 SVGAGI. This CDR3 has 14 residues. V lost 6 bases and J lost 3; bases outside the gene matches: 7. The CDR3 spells CASRPPGQDYEQYF. CDR3 nucleotide sequence: TGTGCCAGCAGGCCGCCGGGACAGGACTACGAGCAGTACTTC.

Only a few counts were recorded for this clone. The genes are TRBV9 and TRBJ2-1, with D maybe TRBD1 (6 bases). The CDR3 spans 14 residues. V dropped 4 bases and J dropped 0 bases, with 8 bases sitting between them. Germline lookup yields CDR1 SGDLS and CDR2 YYNGEE. This chain's CDR3 is CASSRQVSYNEQFF. CDR3 nucleotides: TGTGCCAGCAGCCGACAGGTCTCCTACAATGAGCAGTTCTTC.

Only a few counts were recorded for this clone. This rearrangement joins TRBV7-2 to TRBJ2-1; a possible D gene is TRBD2 (6 bases). Per the germline V gene, CDR1 is SGHTA and CDR2 is FQGNSA. This CDR3 comprises 16 residues. V dropped 4 bases and J dropped 6 bases, with 19 bases sitting between them. The CDR3 loop is CASSSAAGLPANEQFF. CDR3 coding DNA: TGTGCCAGCAGCTCGGCGGCGGGACTCCCGGCCAATGAGCAGTTCTTC.

V usage is TRBV7-9 and J usage is TRBJ2-5; D may be TRBD1 (5 bases). Trimming removed 1 base from V and 11 bases from J, with 14 bases in between. Germline CDR1 and CDR2: SEHNR and FQNEAQ (reference sequence). This CDR3 is built from 13 residues. The CDR3 bases are TGTGCCAGCAGCTTAGGGCCACAGGCGGAGCAGTACTTC. It yields the protein CASSLGPQAEQYF.

This clone appeared a few times. This chain joins TRBV7-4 and TRBJ2-7; the D gene is possibly TRBD1 (6 bases). V lost 1 base, J lost 0 bases, and 16 bases lay in between. From germline, CDR1 is SGHVT and CDR2 SQSDAQ. The CDR3 is 17 residues long. The chain's CDR3 is CASSLGLYRELSYEQYF. CDR3 nucleotide sequence: TGTGCCAGCAGCTTAGGTCTCTACAGGGAACTCTCCTACGAGCAGTACTTC. Looking up the rest from reference TRBV7-4 and TRBJ2-7 gives the full variable domain: GAGVSQSPRYKVAKRGRDVALRCDSISGHVTLYWYRQTLGQGSEVLTYSQSDAQRDKSGRPSGRFSAERPERSVSTLKIQRTEQGDSAVYLCASSLGLYRELSYEQYFGPGTRLTVT.

This clone has just a few counts. This chain connects TRBV4-2 to TRBJ2-3, with D perhaps matching TRBD1 (5 bases). Germline CDR1 is LGHNA and CDR2 is YNFKEQ. V was trimmed by 3 bases and J by 6 bases, leaving 10 bases between them. The CDR3 has 13 amino acids. DNA of the CDR3: TGTGCCAGCAGCCAGACAGACCCTGATACGCAGTATTTT. Translated: CASSQTDPDTQYF.

V is TRBV30 and J is TRBJ1-1, with D uncertain. The CDR3 extends over 15 amino acids. Germline-derived CDR1 and CDR2 are GTSNPN and SVGIG (reference sequence). The V end was cut by 2 bases, the J end by 4 bases, with 17 bases between. CDR3 sequence: CAWSPQEPGLTEAFF. Written as DNA, the CDR3 is TGTGCCTGGAGTCCCCAAGAACCTGGACTCACTGAAGCTTTCTTT.

J is TRBJ1-1 and V is TRBV15; 9 bases match TRBD1. CDR1 LNHNV and CDR2 YYDKDF come from the germline V gene (reference sequence). This CDR3 spans 14 amino acids. V gave up 3 bases and J gave up 4 bases; unmatched junction bases: 3. Here the CDR3 reads CATSSWTGVTEAFF. The CDR3 nucleotides read TGTGCCACCAGCAGTTGGACAGGGGTCACTGAAGCTTTCTTT.

Only a few counts were recorded for this clone. The genes are TRBV6-6 and TRBJ2-7, with 7 bases fitting TRBD2. Germline trimming cut 4 bases from V and 4 bases from J; bases unmatched to any gene: 10. The germline V gene has CDR1 MNHNY and CDR2 SVGAGI (reference sequence). The CDR3 runs to 15 residues. The CDR3 sequence is CASSSSGSQLYEQYF. In DNA, the CDR3 is TGTGCCAGCAGTTCTAGCGGTTCCCAACTTTACGAGCAGTACTTC.

This clone was seen a few times. The V gene is TRBV20-1, the J gene TRBJ1-2; 7 positions agree with TRBD1. Germline values: CDR1 DFQATT, CDR2 SNEGSKA (reference sequence). V dropped 6 bases and J dropped 4; count of bases not matched to a gene: 2. The CDR3 has 11 amino acids. Here the CDR3 reads CSAGTAYGYTF. CDR3 bases: TGCAGTGCCGGGACAGCCTATGGCTACACCTTC.

V is TRBV2 and J is TRBJ2-7; TRBD2 matches at 7 bases. The CDR3 covers 14 residues. The J segment lost 2 bases and the V segment lost 8 bases, leaving 9 bases of the junction unmatched. The germline CDR1 and CDR2 sequences are SNHLY and FYNNEI. The CDR3 here is CASGSPSGAYEQYF. The CDR3 DNA is TGTGCCAGCGGGTCTCCTAGCGGAGCCTACGAGCAGTACTTC.

The CDR3 sequence is CAWSRETGTDTQYF. CDR3 DNA sequence: TGTGCCTGGAGTCGGGAGACGGGCACAGATACGCAGTATTTT. The chain uses TRBV30 and TRBJ2-3; D may be TRBD2 (6 bases). Germline lookup yields CDR1 GTSNPN and CDR2 SVGIG (reference sequence). Trimming stripped 2 bases from V and 1 base from J, with 10 bases between. This CDR3 comprises 14 residues.

In this sample, this clone turned up a few times. The genes are TRBV27 and TRBJ2-7, with 8 bases identical to TRBD1. V shed 6 bases, J shed 2 bases, and the junction held 6 bases outside the gene matches. The CDR3 is 14 residues long. Germline CDR1 is MNHEY and CDR2 is SMNVEV (reference sequence). The CDR3 here is CASRTSGQAYEQYF. Written as DNA, the CDR3 is TGTGCCAGCAGGACTTCGGGACAGGCCTACGAGCAGTACTTC.

This clone was counted a few times. The V gene is TRBV5-4, the J gene TRBJ2-1; D unclear. Trimming left V 4 bases short and J 4 bases short, with 9 bases between. Per germline, CDR1 SGHNT and CDR2 YYREEE (reference sequence). The CDR3 is made up of 13 amino acids. The DNA of the CDR3 is TGTGCCAGCAGCCTAACTTCGTACAATGAGCAGTTCTTC. As protein: CASSLTSYNEQFF.

The chain is built from TRBV30 and TRBJ2-1; possibly TRBD1 for D (5 bases). Trimming took off 3 bases at V and 7 bases at J, with 16 bases between the two ends. The CDR3 extends over 14 amino acids. The germline V gene has CDR1 GTSNPN and CDR2 SVGIG (reference sequence). The CDR3 loop reads CAWSHRGGQNEQFF. CDR3 DNA sequence: TGTGCCTGGAGCCATAGGGGCGGTCAGAATGAGCAGTTCTTC.